Listed below are T cell receptor beta chains from one sample, sequenced in a study of T cells in Graves' hyperthyroidism and ophthalmopathy. From the multiplex PCR reads, TCRdb called clonotypes with MiXCR, one entry per CDR3 protein. The data hold just over 550,000 distinct CDR3 sequences, with roughly 50% observed a single time. The sequencing input was peripheral blood or thyroid tissue (not recorded which). The receptor source for this set is a woman between 18 and 29 years old with Graves' hyperthyroidism. Each CDR3 is given with its conserved first and last residue. The D gene is left open where the match is weak. Clone size, where shown, is once, few, many, or a class for clones that have expanded.

CDR3 DNA: TGTGCCAGCAGTGACACTTGGAACACTGAAGCTTTCTTT
CDR3 protein: CASSDTWNTEAFF
J gene: TRBJ1-1
clone size: NA
D gene: NA
CDR3 length: 13
V gene: TRBV10-3

CDR3 DNA: TGCAGTGCTAGAGCCACATCGGGGGAAAAACTGTTTTTT
CDR3 protein: CSARATSGEKLFF
J gene: TRBJ1-4
clone size: many
D gene: NA
CDR3 length: 13
V gene: TRBV20-1

CDR3 DNA: TGTGCCAGCAAACCGGGACTAGCGGGACAAGAGCAGTACTTC
CDR3 protein: CASKPGLAGQEQYF
J gene: TRBJ2-7
clone size: NA
D gene: TRBD2
CDR3 length: 14
V gene: TRBV6-6

CDR3 DNA: TGTGCCAGCAGCTGGGACCTCCACCGGGACGAGCAGTACTTC
CDR3 protein: CASSWDLHRDEQYF
J gene: TRBJ2-7
clone size: few
D gene: NA
CDR3 length: 14
V gene: TRBV24-1

CDR3 DNA: TGTGCCAGCAGTTCCCCGGCGGGCTACACCTTC
CDR3 protein: CASSSPAGYTF
J gene: TRBJ1-2
clone size: few
D gene: NA
CDR3 length: 11
V gene: TRBV2

CDR3 DNA: TGCAGCGTTGATGGTGGAGGGGCAGGGGAGTTC
CDR3 protein: CSVDGGGAGEF
J gene: TRBJ1-2
clone size: once
D gene: NA
CDR3 length: 11
V gene: TRBV29-1

CDR3 DNA: TGTGCCAGCAGCCTCTGGGCACAGGTCAACCAAGAGACCCAGTACTTC
CDR3 protein: CASSLWAQVNQETQYF
J gene: TRBJ2-5
clone size: many
D gene: NA
CDR3 length: 16
V gene: TRBV7-2

CDR3 DNA: TGTGCCAGCAGTGAACGGGCCTACTACGAGCAGTACTTC
CDR3 protein: CASSERAYYEQYF
J gene: TRBJ2-7
clone size: many
D gene: NA
CDR3 length: 13
V gene: TRBV2

CDR3 DNA: TGCAGCGTTTCCCGGGGTGGCGGGGAGCTGTTTTTT
CDR3 protein: CSVSRGGGELFF
J gene: TRBJ2-2
clone size: NA
D gene: NA
CDR3 length: 12
V gene: TRBV29-1

CDR3 DNA: TGTGCCAGCAGCTTCAAGAACAGCCCCTACGAGCAGTACTTC
CDR3 protein: CASSFKNSPYEQYF
J gene: TRBJ2-7
clone size: few
D gene: NA
CDR3 length: 14
V gene: TRBV7-9

CDR3 DNA: TGTGCCAGCATCTTGAGGGGGGATCGACACGAGCAGTACTTC
CDR3 protein: CASILRGDRHEQYF
J gene: TRBJ2-7
clone size: few
D gene: NA
CDR3 length: 14
V gene: TRBV6-1

CDR3 DNA: TGTGCCAGCAGGCCGACTAGCTCGGAGACCCAGTACTTC
CDR3 protein: CASRPTSSETQYF
J gene: TRBJ2-5
clone size: NA
D gene: TRBD2
CDR3 length: 13
V gene: TRBV6-1

CDR3 DNA: TGCAGTGCTAAGATAGGAGGGACAGGAGGGAATCAGCCCCAGCATTTT
CDR3 protein: CSAKIGGTGGNQPQHF
J gene: TRBJ1-5
clone size: NA
D gene: TRBD1
CDR3 length: 16
V gene: TRBV20-1

CDR3 DNA: TGTGCCAGCAGCCCCGGGGTACTAGCGGACCCATCTGGGGCCAACGTCCTGACTTTC
CDR3 protein: CASSPGVLADPSGANVLTF
J gene: TRBJ2-6
clone size: NA
D gene: TRBD2
CDR3 length: 19
V gene: TRBV11-1

CDR3 DNA: TGTGCCAGCAGTGGACAGTTACCCACTGAAGCTTTCTTT
CDR3 protein: CASSGQLPTEAFF
J gene: TRBJ1-1
clone size: few
D gene: NA
CDR3 length: 13
V gene: TRBV2

CDR3 DNA: TGTGCCAGCAGCGCACGAAGACTAGCGGGAGGTAAACAAGAGACCCAGTACTTC
CDR3 protein: CASSARRLAGGKQETQYF
J gene: TRBJ2-5
clone size: NA
D gene: TRBD2
CDR3 length: 18
V gene: TRBV2

CDR3 DNA: TGCAGCGCAGCCGGTACAGGGGTGAACACTGAAGCTTTCTTT
CDR3 protein: CSAAGTGVNTEAFF
J gene: TRBJ1-1
clone size: NA
D gene: TRBD1
CDR3 length: 14
V gene: TRBV29-1

CDR3 DNA: TGCAGTGCTAGAGATAAGGGATATCAGCCCCAGCATTTT
CDR3 protein: CSARDKGYQPQHF
J gene: TRBJ1-5
clone size: few
D gene: NA
CDR3 length: 13
V gene: TRBV20-1

CDR3 DNA: TGTGCCACCAGCAGAGATCGGGCTTCAGGATTCAATCAGCCCCAGCATTTT
CDR3 protein: CATSRDRASGFNQPQHF
J gene: TRBJ1-5
clone size: NA
D gene: NA
CDR3 length: 17
V gene: TRBV15

CDR3 DNA: TGCAGTGCTAGAGGTCAAGCGGGAGCATACGAGCAGTACTTC
CDR3 protein: CSARGQAGAYEQYF
J gene: TRBJ2-7
clone size: NA
D gene: TRBD2
CDR3 length: 14
V gene: TRBV20-1

CDR3 DNA: TGTGCCATCAGTCCCGGCCCTGAAAAACTGTTTTTT
CDR3 protein: CAISPGPEKLFF
J gene: TRBJ1-4
clone size: NA
D gene: NA
CDR3 length: 12
V gene: TRBV10-3

CDR3 DNA: TGCAGTACTAGGCGGACAGGGGGCCTAATTAGCAATCAGCCCCAGCATTTT
CDR3 protein: CSTRRTGGLISNQPQHF
J gene: TRBJ1-5
clone size: few
D gene: TRBD1
CDR3 length: 17
V gene: TRBV20-1

CDR3 DNA: TGTGCCAGCAGCCGACTAGCGGGAGAAGAGACCCAGTACTTC
CDR3 protein: CASSRLAGEETQYF
J gene: TRBJ2-5
clone size: NA
D gene: TRBD2
CDR3 length: 14
V gene: TRBV7-9

CDR3 DNA: TGTGCCAGCCGGGACAGGGGTAATTCCGGGGAGCTGTTTTTT
CDR3 protein: CASRDRGNSGELFF
J gene: TRBJ2-2
clone size: NA
D gene: TRBD1
CDR3 length: 14
V gene: TRBV2

CDR3 DNA: TGTGCCACCCAGGTTGTGAGATTCCAAGAGACCCAGTACTTC
CDR3 protein: CATQVVRFQETQYF
J gene: TRBJ2-5
clone size: NA
D gene: NA
CDR3 length: 14
V gene: TRBV10-3

CDR3 DNA: TGCAGTGCTAGCAGGGTGCGTCAGCCCCAGTACTTC
CDR3 protein: CSASRVRQPQYF
J gene: TRBJ2-5
clone size: NA
D gene: NA
CDR3 length: 12
V gene: TRBV20-1

CDR3 DNA: TGTGCCAGTAGTATGAAGGGGGGATCGCCCCAGCATTTT
CDR3 protein: CASSMKGGSPQHF
J gene: TRBJ1-5
clone size: many
D gene: NA
CDR3 length: 13
V gene: TRBV19

CDR3 DNA: TGCAGCGTAGCCGGGACTAGCGGGAGGAACACCGGGGAGCTGTTTTTT
CDR3 protein: CSVAGTSGRNTGELFF
J gene: TRBJ2-2
clone size: NA
D gene: TRBD2
CDR3 length: 16
V gene: TRBV29-1

CDR3 DNA: TGTGCCAGCAGCTTAGCCGCGTATTTTCGGCAGGGTGAGGCTTTCTTT
CDR3 protein: CASSLAAYFRQGEAFF
J gene: TRBJ1-1
clone size: NA
D gene: NA
CDR3 length: 16
V gene: TRBV11-1

CDR3 DNA: TGTGCCAGCAGCCAACAGACAGGGATGAACGGGCAGTACTTC
CDR3 protein: CASSQQTGMNGQYF
J gene: TRBJ2-7
clone size: NA
D gene: TRBD1
CDR3 length: 14
V gene: TRBV11-1

CDR3 DNA: TGTGCCAGCAGTTATGTAGGGAGGAGAACTGAAGCTTTCTTT
CDR3 protein: CASSYVGRRTEAFF
J gene: TRBJ1-1
clone size: few
D gene: NA
CDR3 length: 14
V gene: TRBV7-6

CDR3 DNA: TGTGCCAGCAGTGAAGACAGGGACAGTGACGAGCAGTACTTC
CDR3 protein: CASSEDRDSDEQYF
J gene: TRBJ2-7
clone size: NA
D gene: TRBD1
CDR3 length: 14
V gene: TRBV2

CDR3 DNA: TGTGCCAGCAGTTCACCGGCCCATCCGGGAAAACTGTTTTTT
CDR3 protein: CASSSPAHPGKLFF
J gene: TRBJ1-4
clone size: many
D gene: NA
CDR3 length: 14
V gene: TRBV25-1

CDR3 DNA: TGTGCCAGCAGTTTGGGCCTTGGCTATGGCTACACCTTC
CDR3 protein: CASSLGLGYGYTF
J gene: TRBJ1-2
clone size: many
D gene: NA
CDR3 length: 13
V gene: TRBV12-3/TRBV12-4

CDR3 DNA: TGTGCCACCAGTGCCCGGGAGGGATATGGCTACACCTTC
CDR3 protein: CATSAREGYGYTF
J gene: TRBJ1-2
clone size: NA
D gene: NA
CDR3 length: 13
V gene: TRBV24-1

CDR3 DNA: TGCAGTGCCCAACGGGAGGACGGAAGATCACCCCTCCACTTT
CDR3 protein: CSAQREDGRSPLHF
J gene: TRBJ1-6
clone size: NA
D gene: NA
CDR3 length: 14
V gene: TRBV20-1

CDR3 DNA: TGCGCCAGCAGCCAAGAAGAGGACAGGGGCTACGAGCAGTACTTC
CDR3 protein: CASSQEEDRGYEQYF
J gene: TRBJ2-7
clone size: NA
D gene: TRBD1
CDR3 length: 15
V gene: TRBV25-1

CDR3 DNA: TGTGCCAGCAGCGCTCGGGCGACTAGCGGGAGTTACGAGCAGTACTTC
CDR3 protein: CASSARATSGSYEQYF
J gene: TRBJ2-7
clone size: NA
D gene: TRBD2
CDR3 length: 16
V gene: TRBV9

CDR3 DNA: TGCGCCAGCAGCTTGAGTGTAGCGAACACTGAAGCTTTCTTT
CDR3 protein: CASSLSVANTEAFF
J gene: TRBJ1-1
clone size: many
D gene: NA
CDR3 length: 14
V gene: TRBV5-1

CDR3 DNA: TGTGCCAGCACCGGGGGGACTAGCGGGAGAGGCGAGCAGTACTTC
CDR3 protein: CASTGGTSGRGEQYF
J gene: TRBJ2-7
clone size: NA
D gene: TRBD2
CDR3 length: 15
V gene: TRBV2

CDR3 DNA: TGCAGTGCTAGAGCCAGGAGGCTCGGCGAGCAGTACTTC
CDR3 protein: CSARARRLGEQYF
J gene: TRBJ2-7
clone size: NA
D gene: NA
CDR3 length: 13
V gene: TRBV20-1

CDR3 DNA: TGTGCCAGCAGTTACGGCAGGGTCGGGACTGAAGCTTTCTTT
CDR3 protein: CASSYGRVGTEAFF
J gene: TRBJ1-1
clone size: few
D gene: NA
CDR3 length: 14
V gene: TRBV25-1

CDR3 DNA: TGTGCCTCTCGACAGGGAGAAGGACAGCCCCAGCATTTT
CDR3 protein: CASRQGEGQPQHF
J gene: TRBJ1-5
clone size: many
D gene: TRBD1
CDR3 length: 13
V gene: TRBV10-3